These 31 T cell receptor beta chains originate from one sample sequenced in a study of T cells in Graves' hyperthyroidism and ophthalmopathy. RNA transcripts were the template for amplifying TCR beta CDR3 regions. First-round RT-PCR with HTBI primers amplified the TCR CDR3 region. One entry per CDR3 protein results from TCRdb running MiXCR on the multiplex PCR reads. The sample has approximately 350,000 distinct CDR3 sequences; roughly 15% are singletons. Material: blood. The receptors were sampled from a woman aged 55-69 years with Graves' ophthalmopathy.

The chain employs TRBV7-3 and TRBJ1-1; D may be TRBD1 (6 bases). Germline CDR1 is SGHTA and CDR2 is FQGTGA. The CDR3 consists of 15 residues. Trimming stripped 5 bases from V and 5 bases from J, with 18 bases between. The CDR3: CASSIIGGALTEAFF. CDR3 nucleotide sequence: TGTGCCAGCAGCATCATCGGGGGGGCTCTAACTGAAGCTTTCTTT. Variable domain in full (rest from reference TRBV7-3 and TRBJ1-1): GAGVSQTPSNKVTEKGKYVELRCDPISGHTALYWYRQSLGQGPEFLIYFQGTGAADDSGLPNDRFFAVRPEGSVSTLKIQRTERGDSAVYLCASSIIGGALTEAFFGQGTRLTVV.

This clonotype has a count of ten or more. This chain connects TRBV2 to TRBJ1-1, with a weak D call TRBD1 (5 bases). Germline V gene sequence: CDR1 SNHLY, CDR2 FYNNEI. V lost 7 bases to trimming and J lost 0 bases, with 18 bases between them. There are 16 residues in the CDR3. CDR3 sequence (DNA): TGTGCCAGCACCCGTACCGGGACTGCGATGAACACTGAAGCTTTCTTT. Protein product: CASTRTGTAMNTEAFF.

At least ten counts were recorded for this clonotype. The V call is TRBV19, the J call TRBJ1-5, with a weak D call TRBD1 (5 bases). Germline CDR1 reads LNHDA; CDR2 reads SQIVND (reference sequence). The CDR3 is 14 amino acids. V was trimmed by 6 bases and J by 3 bases, leaving 12 bases between them. The CDR3 DNA sequence: TGTGCCAGTAGGGGGGAACGGGACAATCAGCCCCAGCATTTT. It translates to CASRGERDNQPQHF.

This clonotype was counted at least ten times. J is TRBJ2-7 and V is TRBV2; 7 bases fit TRBD2. The CDR3 length is 13 residues. Germline CDR1 is SNHLY and CDR2 is FYNNEI. The J segment lost 3 bases and the V segment lost 8 bases, leaving 7 bases of the junction unmatched. The CDR3 nucleotides are TGTGCCAGCCGTGGTAGCGGGCACTACGAGCAGTACTTC. It yields the protein CASRGSGHYEQYF.

This clonotype showed up many times. V and J are TRBV11-2 and TRBJ1-2; D uncertain. V was cut by 5 bases and J by 7 bases, with 14 bases left in between. The CDR3 loop spans 13 amino acids. CDR1 is SGHAT and CDR2 is FQNNGV in the germline V gene. CDR3 DNA: TGTGCCAGCAGCCCTAGAGGAAACCTTGGCTACACCTTC. Amino acids: CASSPRGNLGYTF. The full variable domain, its missing parts supplied by reference TRBV11-2 and TRBJ1-2, is EAGVAQSPRYKIIEKRQSVAFWCNPISGHATLYWYQQILGQGPKLLIQFQNNGVVDDSQLPKDRFSAERLKGVDSTLKIQPAKLEDSAVYLCASSPRGNLGYTFGSGTRLTVV.

This clonotype has more than one count but fewer than ten. This chain uses TRBV20-1 with TRBJ2-2; no clear D gene. Trimming cost V 0 bases and J 8 bases, with 16 bases left between them. This CDR3 region has 15 residues. The germline V gene has CDR1 DFQATT and CDR2 SNEGSKA (reference sequence). CDR3 sequence reads: CSARDPRGPGGELFF. CDR3 DNA: TGCAGTGCTAGAGATCCCCGAGGCCCCGGGGGGGAGCTGTTTTTT.

This clonotype was recorded many times. The chain is built from TRBV7-9 and TRBJ1-4, with 7 bases identical to TRBD1. Germline V gene sequence: CDR1 SEHNR, CDR2 FQNEAQ (reference sequence). With V trimmed by 4 bases and J by 4 bases, 3 bases remained unmatched. The length of the CDR3 is 14 residues. CDR3 nucleotide sequence: TGTGCCAGCAGCTCGACAGGGAGTAATGAAAAACTGTTTTTT. Translation gives CASSSTGSNEKLFF.

This clonotype was seen repeatedly, ten times or more. V usage is TRBV28 and J usage is TRBJ1-5, with TRBD1 identical over 10 bases. V gave up 1 base and J gave up 7 bases; unmatched junction bases: 7. Germline-derived CDR1 and CDR2 are MDHEN and SYDVKM. The CDR3 loop spans 16 amino acids. The CDR3 region has the DNA TGTGCCAGCAGTTTATCCGGGACAGGGGTTTTCCAGCCCCAGCATTTT. It yields the protein CASSLSGTGVFQPQHF.

This clonotype was detected only a few times. The chain is built from TRBV14 and TRBJ2-1, with TRBD2 matching over 8 bases. Trimming removed 0 bases from V and 5 bases from J; junction bases left unmatched: 9. The CDR3 consists of 17 residues. The germline V gene has CDR1 SGHDN and CDR2 FVKESK. The CDR3 coding sequence is TGTGCCAGCAGCCAAGATTCGGGGCGGGGGGATCACAATGAGCAGTTCTTC. Its translation is CASSQDSGRGDHNEQFF.

This clonotype appeared a few times. The chain has TRBV28 and TRBJ1-6, with TRBD1 identical over 8 bases. This CDR3 has 15 amino acids. CDR1 MDHEN and CDR2 SYDVKM come from the germline V gene. V was pared by 5 bases and J by 7 bases, with 7 bases of the junction left unmatched. The CDR3 coding sequence is TGTGCCAGCAGTACTGGACAGGGAGGGAATTCACCCCTCCACTTT. Translated, it gives CASSTGQGGNSPLHF.

The chain couples TRBV24-1 to TRBJ2-3; D possibly corresponds to TRBD1 (5 bases). Trimming pared 4 bases from V and 4 bases from J, leaving 14 bases between. Looked up from germline, CDR1 is KGHDR and CDR2 is SFDVKD. CDR3 length: 15 residues. The CDR3 DNA sequence: TGTGCCACCAGTGACTCAGAAGGGGCCCCAGATACGCAGTATTTT. It encodes CATSDSEGAPDTQYF.

Many counts were recorded for this clonotype. The genes are TRBV24-1 and TRBJ2-3; TRBD2 matches at 8 bases. The CDR3 extends over 15 amino acids. Trimming cost V 3 bases and J 4 bases; bases outside gene matches: 5. In germline, CDR1 is KGHDR, CDR2 SFDVKD. The CDR3, as DNA: TGTGCCACCAGTGATAACGGGAGGGCCGCAGATACGCAGTATTTT. This sequence encodes CATSDNGRAADTQYF.

This clonotype was counted many times. The chain links TRBV20-1 to TRBJ2-5, with D tentatively TRBD2 (5 bases). The CDR3 is made up of 12 amino acids. V gave up 5 bases and J gave up 1 base, with 8 bases separating them. CDR1 and CDR2 from the germline V gene are DFQATT and SNEGSKA (reference sequence). CDR3 in DNA: TGCAGTGCTGGGAGACCCCAAGAGACCCAGTACTTC. As protein: CSAGRPQETQYF.

This clonotype was counted a few times. The V and J genes are TRBV27 and TRBJ2-1; possibly TRBD1 for D (5 bases). Germline assignment: CDR1 MNHEY and CDR2 SMNVEV (reference sequence). The CDR3 consists of 14 residues. V shed 6 bases and J shed 1 base, with 10 bases lying between them. The CDR3 here is CASRVGASYNEQFF. The CDR3 DNA sequence: TGTGCCAGCAGGGTAGGGGCATCCTACAATGAGCAGTTCTTC.

V is TRBV12-3 or TRBV12-4 and J is TRBJ1-2; TRBD1 might be the D (6 bases). V lost 5 bases, J lost 9 bases, and 16 bases lay in between. There are 13 residues in the CDR3. DNA for the CDR3: TGTGCCAGCAGTCTTGGGGGGGCTGGGAGCTACACCTTC. It is translated as CASSLGGAGSYTF.

This clonotype was seen only a few times. The chain employs TRBV15 and TRBJ2-2; D remains ambiguous. Germline CDR1 LNHNV, CDR2 YYDKDF (reference sequence). V lost 0 bases, J lost 4 bases, and 9 bases lay in between. The CDR3 runs 15 residues. Here the CDR3 reads CATSRDKPRTGELFF. The CDR3 DNA follows: TGTGCCACCAGCAGAGATAAACCCCGCACCGGGGAGCTGTTTTTT.

This clonotype was recorded many times. This rearrangement joins TRBV11-2 to TRBJ1-2; D is unclear. The CDR3 totals 11 residues. CDR1 and CDR2 (germline): SGHAT, FQNNGV. V gave up 3 bases and J gave up 6 bases, with 5 bases separating them. CDR3 sequence reads: CASSFRDGYTF. The DNA for the CDR3 is TGTGCCAGCAGCTTTCGGGATGGCTACACCTTC.

Only a few counts were recorded for this clonotype. The J gene is TRBJ1-3, the V gene TRBV28; a possible D gene is TRBD1 (5 bases). The CDR3 is 14 amino acids. Trimming took 8 bases from V and 5 from J, leaving 16 bases between them. CDR1 is MDHEN, CDR2 SYDVKM, per germline. The CDR3: CASRSGGSRNTIYF. CDR3 nucleotides: TGTGCCAGCCGTTCCGGGGGTTCGAGAAACACCATATATTTT.

This clonotype was observed at least ten times. This chain links TRBV28 with TRBJ2-2; weak D call: TRBD1 (5 bases). The CDR3 runs to 15 residues. Trimming stripped 3 bases from V and 8 bases from J, with 16 bases between. Germline-derived CDR1 and CDR2 are MDHEN and SYDVKM. In DNA form, the CDR3 reads TGTGCCAGCAGTTTGGTCAGGGTGGTGTCTGGGGAGCTGTTTTTT. Translation: CASSLVRVVSGELFF.

This clonotype was detected ten times or more. This rearrangement joins TRBV7-9 to TRBJ2-7; D possibly corresponds to TRBD2 (6 bases). Trimming stripped 5 bases from V and 4 bases from J, with 18 bases between. Germline CDR1 SEHNR, CDR2 FQNEAQ (reference sequence). CDR3 length: 15 amino acids. The CDR3 region is CASSPLGEATYEQYF. CDR3 coding DNA: TGTGCCAGCAGCCCCCTAGGGGAGGCGACTTACGAGCAGTACTTC.

This clonotype occurred many times. The V gene is TRBV7-2, the J gene TRBJ2-3, with 9 bases aligning to TRBD2. J was trimmed by 7 bases and V by 0 bases; bases with no gene match: 8. Germline CDR1 SGHTA, CDR2 FQGNSA. The CDR3 is 16 amino acids. CDR3 DNA: TGTGCCAGCAGCTTAGCGACGTTAGCGGGAGTGAATACGCAGTATTTT. Translating it yields CASSLATLAGVNTQYF.

This clonotype appeared many times. The rearrangement uses TRBV18 and TRBJ1-1; TRBD1 aligns across 7 bases. V lost 4 bases, J lost 2 bases, and 4 bases stayed unmatched. The CDR3 sequence is 14 residues long. Germline assignment: CDR1 KGHSH and CDR2 LQKENI. CDR3 nucleotide sequence: TGTGCCAGCTCACTGGACAGGAGAAACACTGAAGCTTTCTTT. Protein product: CASSLDRRNTEAFF. The full variable domain, its missing parts supplied by reference TRBV18 and TRBJ1-1, is NAGVMQNPRHLVRRRGQEARLRCSPMKGHSHVYWYRQLPEEGLKFMVYLQKENIIDESGMPKERFSAEFPKEGPSILRIQQVVRGDSAAYFCASSLDRRNTEAFFGQGTRLTVV.

The sample holds many counts of this clonotype. V and J are TRBV3-1 and TRBJ1-2; D unclear. The ends were cut back, 0 bases at V and 4 bases at J, with 9 bases in the middle. Germline loops: CDR1 LGHDT, CDR2 YNNKEL (reference sequence). The CDR3 contains 14 residues. CDR3 protein: CASSQDRGTYGYTF. CDR3 sequence (DNA): TGTGCCAGCAGCCAAGATCGTGGCACCTATGGCTACACCTTC. The whole variable domain, remainder taken from reference TRBV3-1 and TRBJ1-2, is DTAVSQTPKYLVTQMGNDKSIKCEQNLGHDTMYWYKQDSKKFLKIMFSYNNKELIINETVPNRFSPKSPDKAHLNLHINSLELGDSAVYFCASSQDRGTYGYTFGSGTRLTVV.

The chain employs TRBV20-1 and TRBJ2-1, with a possible D match to TRBD2 (5 bases). This CDR3 contains 13 residues. Germline CDR1 DFQATT, CDR2 SNEGSKA (reference sequence). V gave up 3 bases and J gave up 3 bases, with 9 bases separating them. The CDR3 is CSASGNSYNEQFF. In DNA, the CDR3 is TGCAGTGCTAGCGGGAACAGCTACAATGAGCAGTTCTTC.

This clonotype was seen at least ten times. The rearrangement uses TRBV12-3 or TRBV12-4 and TRBJ2-7; 7 nucleotides agree with TRBD1. This CDR3 is 13 amino acids long. V lost 5 bases and J lost 3; bases outside the gene matches: 4. CDR3 amino acids: CASSDNRGYEQYF. CDR3 nucleotides: TGTGCCAGCAGTGATAACAGGGGCTACGAGCAGTACTTC.

The chain carries TRBV5-4 and TRBJ1-2; weak D call: TRBD1 (6 bases). With 5 bases removed from V and 1 base from J, the gap between germline ends came to 15 bases. The germline V gene has CDR1 SGHNT and CDR2 YYREEE (reference sequence). This CDR3 contains 15 residues. CDR3 residues: CASSSVDSFNYGYTF. The CDR3 coding sequence is TGTGCCAGCAGTTCCGTGGACAGCTTTAACTATGGCTACACCTTC.

V and J are TRBV10-3 and TRBJ1-3, with a weak D call TRBD1 (5 bases). This CDR3 has 16 residues. Germline-derived CDR1 and CDR2 are ENHRY and SYGVKD. Trimming cost V 3 bases and J 3 bases, with 15 bases left between them. In nucleotides, the CDR3 is TGTGCCATCAGTGATCTCCCAGGGTCATATGGAAACACCATATATTTT. It yields the protein CAISDLPGSYGNTIYF.

The table lists this clonotype with a few counts. V and J are TRBV28 and TRBJ2-2; a weak D match, TRBD2 (6 bases). There are 16 residues in the CDR3. Germline-derived CDR1 and CDR2 are MDHEN and SYDVKM. V gave up 1 base and J gave up 0 bases, with 9 bases separating them. The CDR3 DNA reads as TGTGCCAGCAGTTTATTCAGCGGGTCGAACACCGGGGAGCTGTTTTTT. This sequence encodes CASSLFSGSNTGELFF.

This clonotype was counted a few times. The rearrangement joins TRBV5-1 to TRBJ2-7, with 10 bases that match TRBD1. Germline loops: CDR1 SGHRS, CDR2 YFSETQ. The CDR3 is 17 amino acids. The junction had 12 bases not matched to a gene; V was cut back by 4 bases and J by 2 bases. The CDR3 nucleotides read TGCGCCAGCAGCCCCTCTCTGACAGGGGGCGCCCCCTACGAGCAGTACTTC. This gives the protein CASSPSLTGGAPYEQYF.

The chain combines TRBV12-5 with TRBJ2-5; 10 bases align to TRBD1. J gave up 5 bases and V 6 bases, and 9 bases lay outside the gene matches. This CDR3 has 15 amino acids. Per germline, CDR1 LGHNT and CDR2 FRNRAP. CDR3 DNA sequence: TGTGCTAGTGGCCCGGGACAGGGGTTGGGCGAGACCCAGTACTTC. It translates to CASGPGQGLGETQYF.

Note on this clonotype: Possible read error: a much larger clone is one base away. V gene TRBV2 combines with J gene TRBJ2-7; tentatively, D is TRBD1 or TRBD2 (6 bases each). This CDR3 contains 13 residues. CDR1 SNHLY and CDR2 FYNNEI come from the germline V gene. Deletions cut 5 bases from V and 6 bases from J, with 14 bases between. CDR3 nucleotides: TGTGCCAGCAGTCAAAGGGGGGAGTGCGAGCAGTACTTC. It is translated as CASSQRGECEQYF. The entire variable domain, with the rest obtained from reference TRBV2 and TRBJ2-7, is as follows: EPEVTQTPSHQVTQMGQEVILRCVPISNHLYFYWYRQILGQKVEFLVSFYNNEISEKSEIFDDQFSVERPDGSNFTLKIRSTKLEDSAMYFCASSQRGECEQYFGPGTRLTVT.